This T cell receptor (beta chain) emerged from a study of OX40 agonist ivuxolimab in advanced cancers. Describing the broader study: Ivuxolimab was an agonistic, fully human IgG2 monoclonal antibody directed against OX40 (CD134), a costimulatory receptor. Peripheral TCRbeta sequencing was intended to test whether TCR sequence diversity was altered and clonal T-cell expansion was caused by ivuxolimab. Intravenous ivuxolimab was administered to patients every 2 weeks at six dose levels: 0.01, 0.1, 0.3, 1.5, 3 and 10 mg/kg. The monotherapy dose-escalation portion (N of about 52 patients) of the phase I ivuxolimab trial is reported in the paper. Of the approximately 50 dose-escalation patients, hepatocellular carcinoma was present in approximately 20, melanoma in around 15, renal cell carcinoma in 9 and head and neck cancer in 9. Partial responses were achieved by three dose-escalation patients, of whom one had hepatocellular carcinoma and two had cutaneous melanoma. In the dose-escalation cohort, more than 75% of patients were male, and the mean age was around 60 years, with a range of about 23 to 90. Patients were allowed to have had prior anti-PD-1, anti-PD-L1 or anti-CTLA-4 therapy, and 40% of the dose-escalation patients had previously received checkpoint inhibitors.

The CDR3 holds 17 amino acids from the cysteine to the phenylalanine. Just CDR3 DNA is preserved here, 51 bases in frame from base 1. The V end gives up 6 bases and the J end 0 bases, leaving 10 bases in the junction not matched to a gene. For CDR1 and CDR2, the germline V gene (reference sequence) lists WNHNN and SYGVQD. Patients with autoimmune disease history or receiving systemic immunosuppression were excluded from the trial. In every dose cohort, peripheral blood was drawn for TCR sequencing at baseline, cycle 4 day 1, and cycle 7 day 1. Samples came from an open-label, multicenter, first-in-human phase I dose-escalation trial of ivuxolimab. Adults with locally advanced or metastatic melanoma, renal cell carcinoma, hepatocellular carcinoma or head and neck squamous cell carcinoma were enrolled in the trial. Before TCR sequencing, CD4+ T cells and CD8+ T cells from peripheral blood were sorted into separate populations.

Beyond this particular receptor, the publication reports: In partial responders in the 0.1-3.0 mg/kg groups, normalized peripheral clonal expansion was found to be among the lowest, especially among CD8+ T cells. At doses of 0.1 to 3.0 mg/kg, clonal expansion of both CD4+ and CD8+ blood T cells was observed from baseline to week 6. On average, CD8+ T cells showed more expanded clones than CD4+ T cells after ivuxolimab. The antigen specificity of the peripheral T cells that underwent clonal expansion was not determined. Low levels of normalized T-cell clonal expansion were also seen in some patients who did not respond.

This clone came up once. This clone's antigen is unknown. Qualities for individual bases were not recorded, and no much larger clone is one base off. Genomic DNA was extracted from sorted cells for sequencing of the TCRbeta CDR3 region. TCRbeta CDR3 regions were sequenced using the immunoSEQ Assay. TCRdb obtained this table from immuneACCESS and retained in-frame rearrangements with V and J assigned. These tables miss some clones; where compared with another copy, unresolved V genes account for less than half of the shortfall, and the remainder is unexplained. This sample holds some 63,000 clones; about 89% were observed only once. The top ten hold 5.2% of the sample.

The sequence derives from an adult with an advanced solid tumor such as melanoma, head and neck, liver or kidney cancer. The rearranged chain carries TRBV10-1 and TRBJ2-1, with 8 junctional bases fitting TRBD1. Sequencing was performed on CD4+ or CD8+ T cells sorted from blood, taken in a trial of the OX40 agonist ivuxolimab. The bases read TGCGCCAGCAGCGGACAGGGTCCGGGGAGCTCCTACAATGAGCAGTTCTTC. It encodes CASSGQGPGSSYNEQFF.